Listed below are T cell receptor beta chains from one sample, sequenced in a study of blood T cell repertoires in COVID-19. TCRdb's copy holds only in-frame clones and misses some; the assay was immunoSEQ multiplex PCR. Here the sample spans approximately 440,000 clones, about 92% being singletons. Sequences were obtained from PBMCs or T cells enriched from blood (not recorded which). The receptors come from a man aged 18 to 35 who had recovered from COVID-19. Both conserved end residues are part of each CDR3. D genes are given only for firm matches. Clone size is not always given. Where it is, it says once, few, many or a class for expanded clones.

v_gene	d_gene	j_gene	abundance	len	CDR3aa	CDR3nt
TRBV9	NA	TRBJ1-1	NA	15	CASSVGGHKNTEAFF	TGTGCCAGCAGCGTAGGGGGACATAAGAACACTGAAGCTTTCTTT
TRBV10-3	TRBD2	TRBJ2-3	NA	16	CAIKLAGVDRTDTQYF	TGTGCCATCAAGCTAGCGGGAGTCGACCGCACAGATACGCAGTATTTT
TRBV10-3	NA	TRBJ2-2	NA	16	CAISVGDFRGTGELFF	TGTGCCATCAGTGTGGGGGACTTCCGTGGGACCGGGGAGCTGTTTTTT
TRBV3-1/TRBV3-2	NA	TRBJ1-1	NA	17	CASSQVADRALNTEAFF	TGTGCCAGCAGCCAAGTTGCGGACAGAGCCTTGAACACTGAAGCTTTCTTT
TRBV12-3/TRBV12-4	NA	TRBJ1-6	NA	12	CASSRGVSPLHF	TGTGCCAGCAGTCGAGGAGTCTCACCCCTCCACTTT
TRBV18	NA	TRBJ2-1	NA	15	CASSPLAPSYNEQFF	TGTGCCAGCTCACCTCTAGCGCCCTCCTACAATGAGCAGTTCTTC
TRBV9	TRBD1	TRBJ2-1	NA	16	CASSAGQTRSYNEQFF	TGTGCCAGCAGCGCGGGACAGACTCGCTCCTACAATGAGCAGTTCTTC
TRBV27	TRBD2	TRBJ2-7	NA	17	CASSPKVLAGRPYEQYF	TGTGCCAGCAGTCCTAAGGTTCTAGCGGGACGCCCCTACGAGCAGTACTTC
TRBV2	TRBD2	TRBJ2-5	NA	16	CASTEGLAGYQETQYF	TGTGCCAGCACCGAGGGTCTAGCGGGATACCAAGAGACCCAGTACTTC
TRBV10-1	TRBD2	TRBJ2-1	NA	15	CASSDPAGDRYEQFF	TGCGCCAGCAGTGATCCAGCGGGAGATAGGTATGAGCAGTTCTTC
TRBV28	TRBD1	TRBJ1-4	NA	17	CASSDLDTGTDNEKLFF	TGTGCCAGCAGTGACCTTGACACCGGGACAGATAATGAAAAACTGTTTTTT
TRBV6-4	TRBD1	TRBJ1-2	NA	14	CASSPTGQAYGYTF	TGTGCCAGCAGTCCGACTGGACAGGCATATGGCTACACCTTC
TRBV5-8	NA	TRBJ2-2	NA	15	CASSFRGTPTGELFF	TGTGCCAGCAGCTTTAGGGGAACCCCGACCGGGGAGCTGTTTTTT
TRBV24-1	TRBD2	TRBJ2-3	NA	21	CATSDPTGLAGGVTGTDTQYF	TGTGCCACCAGTGATCCCACGGGACTAGCGGGAGGCGTTACGGGCACAGATACGCAGTATTTT
TRBV5-1	NA	TRBJ1-6	NA	15	CASSLQGRGESPLHF	TGCGCCAGCAGCTTACAGGGTCGAGGAGAATCACCCCTCCACTTT
TRBV19	TRBD1	TRBJ2-7	NA	15	CASSRGQGASYEQYF	TGTGCCAGTAGCCGAGGGCAGGGGGCTTCCTACGAGCAGTACTTC
TRBV7-7	TRBD2	TRBJ2-5	NA	16	CASSPSSLAGEETQYF	TGTGCCAGCAGCCCATCATCCCTAGCGGGAGAAGAGACCCAGTACTTC
TRBV5-6	NA	TRBJ2-2	NA	17	CASSLARQFVDTGELFF	TGTGCCAGCAGCTTGGCCCGACAGTTCGTAGACACCGGGGAGCTGTTTTTT
TRBV11-2	TRBD2	TRBJ2-1	NA	15	CASTKISGRRQEQFF	TGTGCCAGCACCAAAATTAGCGGGAGAAGGCAGGAGCAGTTCTTC
TRBV2	TRBD2	TRBJ2-1	NA	14	CASRGETSGSREFF	TGTGCCAGCAGAGGGGAGACTAGCGGATCCCGGGAGTTCTTC
TRBV2	TRBD1	TRBJ1-1	NA	13	CASRYRGSTEAFF	TGTGCCAGCAGATACAGGGGGAGCACTGAAGCTTTCTTT
TRBV5-4	TRBD1	TRBJ2-7	NA	15	CASSFRDRGPYEQYF	TGTGCCAGCAGCTTTCGCGACAGGGGTCCCTACGAGCAGTACTTC
TRBV11-2	NA	TRBJ1-4	NA	13	CASSLESNEKLFF	TGTGCCAGCAGCTTAGAGAGTAATGAAAAACTGTTTTTT
TRBV9	TRBD2	TRBJ2-7	NA	14	CASSLDSGGGEQYF	TGTGCCAGCAGCCTCGATAGCGGGGGAGGCGAGCAGTACTTC
TRBV9	NA	TRBJ1-2	NA	17	CASSITQQGFFNYGYTF	TGTGCCAGCAGCATTACTCAACAGGGCTTCTTTAACTATGGCTACACCTTC
TRBV5-1	NA	TRBJ1-1	NA	14	CASSLEIAGTEAFF	TGCGCCAGCAGCTTGGAGATAGCTGGGACTGAAGCTTTCTTT
TRBV9	NA	TRBJ2-7	NA	15	CASRNGGGANYEQYF	TGTGCCAGCAGGAACGGTGGGGGGGCGAACTACGAGCAGTACTTC
TRBV9	NA	TRBJ2-7	NA	14	CASSAGLTNYEQYF	TGTGCCAGCAGCGCGGGTCTTACCAACTACGAGCAGTACTTC
TRBV30	TRBD1	TRBJ1-1	NA	13	CAWREGARGEAFF	TGTGCCTGGAGGGAGGGGGCGAGGGGTGAAGCTTTCTTT
TRBV10-1	NA	TRBJ1-5	NA	15	CASSESLISDQPQHF	TGCGCCAGCAGTGAATCTTTGATCTCGGATCAGCCCCAGCATTTT
TRBV19	NA	TRBJ1-1	NA	13	CASIGWAAFEAFF	TGTGCCAGTATTGGCTGGGCTGCATTCGAAGCTTTCTTT
TRBV13	TRBD1	TRBJ2-7	NA	15	CASSLVGQGKYEQYF	TGTGCCAGCAGCTTGGTGGGACAGGGGAAGTACGAGCAGTACTTC
TRBV21-1	NA	TRBJ2-7	many	16	CASSKERGTGRYEQYF	TGTGCCAGCAGCAAAGAACGGGGTACCGGTAGGTACGAGCAGTACTTC